These 6 T cell receptor beta chains were sequenced from one sample in a study of PD-1 blockade in classical Hodgkin lymphoma. Each of the patients experienced relapse following autologous stem cell transplantation, and their brentuximab vedotin exposure differed. It was by magnetic negative selection that CD4+ T cells were purified from thawed PBMCs. Assay: immunoSEQ multiplex PCR; the TCRdb copy retains only in-frame clones and omits some. The repertoire consists of roughly 7,500 clones, with almost 80% occurring once and the leading ten covering 2% to 3%. The sample in question was CD4+ T cells from blood, obtained at baseline. The receptor set was obtained from a human donor with classical Hodgkin lymphoma.

This chain links TRBV15 with TRBJ1-6, with 8 bases fitting TRBD1. The V and J ends lost 0 bases and 10 bases, in that order; junction bases with no gene match: 5. The CDR3 is made up of 15 amino acids. CDR1 and CDR2 (germline): LNHNV, YYDKDF (reference sequence). The CDR3 sequence is CATSREQGVGSPLHF. Here the CDR3 DNA reads TGTGCCACCAGCAGAGAACAGGGGGTTGGCTCACCCCTCCACTTT.

The V call is TRBV6-5, the J call TRBJ2-7, with 9 bases identical to TRBD2. Germline CDR1 and CDR2: MNHEY and SVGAGI. This CDR3 comprises 14 residues. Trimming cost V 6 bases and J 5 bases; bases outside gene matches: 8. The chain's CDR3 is CASSYLAGEDEQYF. CDR3 DNA: TGTGCCAGCAGCTATTTAGCGGGAGAAGACGAGCAGTACTTC.

The chain has TRBV25-1 and TRBJ1-1, with D possibly TRBD1 on 5 matching bases. The CDR3 covers 14 residues. The V end lost 8 bases, the J end lost 1 base, and 14 bases lay between the germline ends. Germline lookup yields CDR1 MGHDK and CDR2 SYGVNS. CDR3 loop: CASGAGTANTEAFF. CDR3 bases: TGTGCCAGCGGGGCCGGGACTGCGAACACTGAAGCTTTCTTT. The entire variable domain, with the rest obtained from reference TRBV25-1 and TRBJ1-1, is as follows: EADIYQTPRYLVIGTGKKITLECSQTMGHDKMYWYQQDPGMELHLIHYSYGVNSTEKGDLSSESTVSRIRTEHFPLTLESARPSHTSQYLCASGAGTANTEAFFGQGTRLTVV.

V usage is TRBV2 and J usage is TRBJ2-2; no clear D gene. In germline, CDR1 is SNHLY, CDR2 FYNNEI. This CDR3 comprises 13 residues. The ends were cut back, 0 bases at V and 5 bases at J, with 4 bases in the middle. The CDR3 reads CASSEALTGELFF. The DNA for the CDR3 is TGTGCCAGCAGTGAAGCGCTGACCGGGGAGCTGTTTTTT.

Only one count was recorded for this clone. The chain has TRBV5-4 and TRBJ2-6; a possible D gene is TRBD1 (6 bases). The CDR3 has 16 residues. Trimming pared 4 bases from V and 2 bases from J, leaving 13 bases between. Germline lookup yields CDR1 SGHNT and CDR2 YYREEE (reference sequence). Here the CDR3 reads CASSQQGPTGANVLTF. In DNA form, the CDR3 reads TGTGCCAGCAGCCAACAGGGTCCCACTGGGGCCAACGTCCTGACTTTC.

This clone was seen only once. The chain is built from TRBV5-4 and TRBJ2-5; 11 nucleotides line up with TRBD2. Losses at the gene ends were 4 bases for V and 4 bases for J; bases not matched to a gene: 3. The germline CDR1 and CDR2 sequences are SGHNT and YYREEE (reference sequence). CDR3 length: 14 amino acids. The CDR3 sequence is CASSSSGRGETQYF. In DNA, the CDR3 is TGTGCCAGCAGCAGTAGCGGGAGGGGAGAGACCCAGTACTTC.